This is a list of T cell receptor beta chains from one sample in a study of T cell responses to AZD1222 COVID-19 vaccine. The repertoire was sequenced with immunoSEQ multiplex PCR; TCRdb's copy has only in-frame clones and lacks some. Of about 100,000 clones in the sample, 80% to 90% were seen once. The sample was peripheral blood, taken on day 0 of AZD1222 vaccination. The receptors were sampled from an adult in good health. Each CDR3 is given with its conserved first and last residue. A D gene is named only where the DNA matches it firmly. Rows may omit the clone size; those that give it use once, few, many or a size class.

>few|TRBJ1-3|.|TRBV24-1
TGTGCCACCAGTGATTTAGTCTGCGGAGCTGGAAACACCATATATTTT
CATSDLVCGAGNTIYF
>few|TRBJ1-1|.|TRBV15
TGTGCCACCAGCAGGCTCGAAGGGATAGGTTTCTTT
CATSRLEGIGFF
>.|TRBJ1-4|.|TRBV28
TGTGCCAGCAGTATCCCACAGGCGGGGGCTAATGAAAAACTGTTTTTT
CASSIPQAGANEKLFF
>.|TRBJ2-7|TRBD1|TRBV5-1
TGCGCCAGCAGTAGTCCAGGGGGCGACGAGCAGTACTTC
CASSSPGGDEQYF
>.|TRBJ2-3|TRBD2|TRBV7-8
TGTGCCAGCAGCTCGAAACGGACTAGCGGGGTGGATACGCAGTATTTT
CASSSKRTSGVDTQYF
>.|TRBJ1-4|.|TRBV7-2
TGTGCCAGCAGCTTATATGGGGGCGCTTCAACTAATGAAAAACTGTTTTTT
CASSLYGGASTNEKLFF
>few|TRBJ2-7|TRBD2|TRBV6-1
TGTGCCAGCAGTGAAAGGGCGGGAGGGTCCTACGAGCAGTACTTC
CASSERAGGSYEQYF
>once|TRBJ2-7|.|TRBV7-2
TGTGCCAGCAGCCCAACTCTCTCCGAGCAGTACTTC
CASSPTLSEQYF
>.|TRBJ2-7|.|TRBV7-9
TGTGCCAGCACCATAGACAGCCCGTCGCTTATCGAGCAGTACTTC
CASTIDSPSLIEQYF
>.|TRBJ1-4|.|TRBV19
TGTGCCAGTAGTATGTTGACGGGAAGAGGTGAAAAACTGTTTTTT
CASSMLTGRGEKLFF
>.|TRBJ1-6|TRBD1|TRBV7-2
TGTGCCAGCAGCCTTGGGTGGGACAGAAGTAATTCACCCCTCCACTTT
CASSLGWDRSNSPLHF
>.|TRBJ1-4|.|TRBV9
TGTGCCAGCAGCGTAGGCTGGGGGTATGAAAAACTGTTTTTT
CASSVGWGYEKLFF
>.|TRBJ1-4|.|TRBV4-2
TGTGCCAGCAGCCAAGTTGACAGGAGTAATGAAAAACTGTTTTTT
CASSQVDRSNEKLFF
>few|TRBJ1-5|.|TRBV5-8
TGTGCCAGCAGCTCGGGGGAGGGTAGCAATCAGCCCCAGCATTTT
CASSSGEGSNQPQHF
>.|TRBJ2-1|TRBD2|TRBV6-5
TGTGCCAGCAGTTCTAGACTAGCCCCCTACAATGAGCAGTTCTTC
CASSSRLAPYNEQFF
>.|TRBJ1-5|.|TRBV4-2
TGTGCCAGCAGCCCTACCCTGAATCAGCCCCAGCATTTT
CASSPTLNQPQHF
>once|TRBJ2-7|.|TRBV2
TGTGCCAGCCTGAGTAGCTCCTACGAGCAGTACTTC
CASLSSSYEQYF
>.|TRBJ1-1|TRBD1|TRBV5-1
TGCGCCAGCAGGGGGACAGAACTGGGTTACGCTTTCTTT
CASRGTELGYAFF
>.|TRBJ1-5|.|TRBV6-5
TGTGCCAGCAGCCTCGACGGGGCCGGAGGGGCCCAGCATTTT
CASSLDGAGGAQHF
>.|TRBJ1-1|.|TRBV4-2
TGTGCCAGCAGCGCCCGGGAGGGTGTATTCGGAACCACTGAAGCTTTCTTT
CASSAREGVFGTTEAFF
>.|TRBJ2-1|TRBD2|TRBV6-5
TGTGCCAGCAGTTACAATAGACTAGCGGGCTACAATGAGCAGTTCTTC
CASSYNRLAGYNEQFF
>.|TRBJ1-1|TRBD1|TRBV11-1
TGTGCCAGCAGCTCCAGAGGAGGGGGACAGGGGCTCGAAGCTTTCTTT
CASSSRGGGQGLEAFF
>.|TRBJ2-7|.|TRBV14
TGTGCCAGCAGCCAAACGAGGGGTGTGGGTCGAGAGCAGTACTTC
CASSQTRGVGREQYF
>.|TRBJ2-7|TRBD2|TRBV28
TGTGCCAGCTTGGGGGGGGGCTACGAGCAGTACTTC
CASLGGGYEQYF
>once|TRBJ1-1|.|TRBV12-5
TGTGCTACATCTTTTCGTTCAGGGGTCATGAACACTGAAGCTTTCTTT
CATSFRSGVMNTEAFF
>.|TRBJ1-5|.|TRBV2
TGTGCCAGTGGGACGGAATTAAATCAGCCCCAGCATTTT
CASGTELNQPQHF
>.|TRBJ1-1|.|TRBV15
TGTGCCACCAGCGGGCAGATTATGAACACTGAAGCTTTCTTT
CATSGQIMNTEAFF
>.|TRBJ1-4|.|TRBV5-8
TGTGCCAGCAGCTTGTTAAAGGCCCACAGGCCAACTAATGAAAAACTGTTTTTT
CASSLLKAHRPTNEKLFF
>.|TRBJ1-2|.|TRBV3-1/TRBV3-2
TGTGCCAGCAGCCAAGCCCTGCCAGGCAGAGACTATGGCTACACCTTC
CASSQALPGRDYGYTF
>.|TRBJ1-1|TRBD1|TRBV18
TGTGCCAGCTCATCTGACAGGGGTACTGAAGCTTTCTTT
CASSSDRGTEAFF
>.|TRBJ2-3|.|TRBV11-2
TGTGCCAGCAGCCCCCGGGGGGCCGGGACAGATACGCAGTATTTT
CASSPRGAGTDTQYF
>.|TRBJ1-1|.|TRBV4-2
TGTGCCAGCAGCCACAACGGGGGACAAGGCGACACTGAAGCTTTCTTT
CASSHNGGQGDTEAFF
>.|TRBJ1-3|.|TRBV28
TGTGCCAGCAGTTTATTTTCACCAACGGGAAACACCATATATTTT
CASSLFSPTGNTIYF
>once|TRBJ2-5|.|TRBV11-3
TGTGCCAGCAGCTTAGGTCGGGGGGCCGCTCAAGAGACCCAGTACTTC
CASSLGRGAAQETQYF
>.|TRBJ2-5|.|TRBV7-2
TGTGCCAGCAGCTTAGTTCCAGGCCGGACCCAGTACTTC
CASSLVPGRTQYF
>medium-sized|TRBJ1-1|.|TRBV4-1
TGCGCCAGCAGCCAAGTGGCCGACAGTTTCAACACTGAAGCTTTCTTT
CASSQVADSFNTEAFF
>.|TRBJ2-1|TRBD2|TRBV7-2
TGTGCCAGCAGCTTCGTCTATACTAGCGGGAGGGACAATGAGCAGTTCTTC
CASSFVYTSGRDNEQFF
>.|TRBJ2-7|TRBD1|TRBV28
TGTGCCAGCAGTGCAGCCGGGACAGGGGGGGAAGACGAGCAGTACTTC
CASSAAGTGGEDEQYF
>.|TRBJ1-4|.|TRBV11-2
TGTGCCAGCAGCTTAACCCAGATAAGGAAGGGGAAACTGTTTTTT
CASSLTQIRKGKLFF
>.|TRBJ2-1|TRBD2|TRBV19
TGTGCCAGTAGTATCCAGCGGGGGGCGTACAATGAGCAGTTCTTC
CASSIQRGAYNEQFF
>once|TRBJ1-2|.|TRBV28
TGTGCCAGCAGTTTCCCCGGAGACTATGGCTACACCTTC
CASSFPGDYGYTF
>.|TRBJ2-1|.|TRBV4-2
TGTGCCAGCAGCCAGGCCGGGACGGAGAATGAGCAGTTCTTC
CASSQAGTENEQFF
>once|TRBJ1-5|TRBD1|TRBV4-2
TGTGCCAGCAGCCAAGATGGAAGGTGGGACAGGGAAGATCAGCCCCAGCATTTT
CASSQDGRWDREDQPQHF